The subject of this entry is one TCR beta chain. This sample stems from a study of shared clonotypes between healthy human individuals. An assay was performed, and its level was deep. Sorted-subset replicate PCR reactions contained 150 to 200 ng DNA, corresponding to roughly 29,000 T cell genomes. The assay was immunoSEQ multiplex PCR, and TCRdb's table has in-frame clones only and misses some. The table lists approximately 530,000 clones, 95% to 97% of them singletons. Donors included only healthy HIV-negative adults lacking recent acute infections or vaccinations. This clonotype originated in a woman aged 25 to 39 in good health. The material sequenced was naive CD4+ T cells sorted from blood. Noted subset: CD45RA+ positively selected.

The CDR3 DNA reads as TGTGCCATCAGCCAACAGGGAATGGACTATGGCTACACCTTC. Translated, it gives CAISQQGMDYGYTF. This chain uses TRBV10-3 with TRBJ1-2, with D perhaps matching TRBD1 (6 bases). Germline V lookup: CDR1 ENHRY, CDR2 SYGVKD. V shed 6 bases and J shed 3 bases, with 14 bases lying between them. The CDR3 length is 14 residues.